This T cell receptor (beta chain) was found in a study of T-cell memory formation after mild COVID-19 listed by TCRdb under 2021. Regarding the study in general: TCR sequence clusters from the two donors were found to be largely donor specific. In a couple of donors, T-cell clones that expanded and contracted after mild COVID-19 were followed by sequencing TCRalpha and TCRbeta repertoires longitudinally. The cohort comprised two young, previously healthy adult volunteers, one female and one male. What the research found in general, with its limitations: Contracting CD4+ clones were found mainly in CM and EM memory subsets, while CD8+ clones were enriched in EMRA. Some responding clones were detected in pre-infection memory, which suggested that pre-existing cross-reactive memory T cells had joined the SARS-CoV-2 response. Only a couple of mild cases were covered by the study, and larger cohorts that include severe cases with pre-infection samples were considered necessary. Clones that contracted from day 15 to 85 showed balanced CD4/CD8 phenotypes, whereas a second wave of clones that expanded from day 15 to 37 leaned towards CD4+. The second-wave clones that peaked on day 37 were not confirmed to be SARS-CoV-2 specific.

PBMCs were isolated by Ficoll-Paque density gradient centrifugation. Sequencing used an Illumina NovaSeq 6000. Using 5'RACE with constant-segment primers, TCRalpha and TCRbeta cDNA libraries were constructed, with sample barcodes and unique molecular identifiers added in the process. Trizol reagent was used to extract RNA from every sample. The libraries were amplified in two PCR steps, and the second step added a second sample barcode and Illumina TruSeq adapters. The libraries were sequenced on an Illumina NovaSeq using 2 x 150 bp paired-end reads. As for how the authors treated the data: Reads were demultiplexed and collapsed into UMI-guided consensus sequences with migec v1.2.7. Using mixcr v2.1.11, UMI consensuses were aligned to TRA and TRB V and J templates and then assembled into clonotypes. Clonotypes were classified as expanded or contracted when called significant by both edgeR and NoisET, with noise models trained on biological replicates. For edgeR calls, the cutoffs were a false discovery rate-adjusted p below 0.01 and a log2 fold-change threshold of 1. As an exploratory analysis of dynamics, max-normalized trajectories of the 1000 most abundant clonotypes were examined by PCA with hierarchical clustering. Each responding clone was given a CD4 or CD8 phenotype based on the CD4+ and CD8+ repertoires, which had been sequenced separately. TCRdb itself trimmed the public reads at Q25 with fastp, ran MiXCR and retained productive beta chains. Rows with one shared CDR3 protein collapse into an entry with the most common genes and DNA. The V and J calls and clone size come from TCRdb's table, not from the authors' own analysis. For this sample the table gives around 310,000 distinct CDR3 sequences, of which 20% were detected only once. Roughly a fifth of the sample comes from the top ten.

Here V drops 4 bases and J drops 6 bases, and the junction holds 9 bases not matched to any gene. Measured from the cysteine to the valine, the CDR3 is 15 residues long. Only the CDR3 DNA stays, 45 bases, in frame from base 1. From the germline V gene, CDR1 is MDHEN and CDR2 is SYDVKM. This clonotype was seen a few times. The target of this receptor is not known. It has no much larger one-base neighbor in the sample; base qualities were not kept. The sample taken for sequencing was PBMCs or a T cell subset sorted from them (not recorded which). The receptor was derived from a man aged 18 to 29 who had mild COVID-19 (a few samples of this study predate the infection). The sample titles of this study are shuffled in the database, so cell type and time point are left out; the donor was told from shared clones. The V gene is TRBV28 and the J gene is TRBJ2-7; 10 junctional bases match TRBD1. The CDR3 reads CASSSPGTGVIEQYV. The DNA reads as follows: TGTGCCAGCAGTTCTCCGGGGACAGGGGTGATCGAGCAGTACGTC.